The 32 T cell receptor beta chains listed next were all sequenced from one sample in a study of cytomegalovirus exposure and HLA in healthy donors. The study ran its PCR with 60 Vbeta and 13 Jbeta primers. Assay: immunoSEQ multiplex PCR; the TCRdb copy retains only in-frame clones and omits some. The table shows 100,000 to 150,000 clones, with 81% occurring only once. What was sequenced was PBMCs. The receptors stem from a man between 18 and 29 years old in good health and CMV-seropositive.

The CDR3 sequence: CASSGGPTPDTQYF. Here the CDR3 DNA reads TGTGCCAGCTCCGGGGGGCCCACCCCGGATACGCAGTATTTT. The rearrangement joins TRBV9 to TRBJ2-3; TRBD2 might be the D (7 bases). The germline V gene encodes CDR1 SGDLS and CDR2 YYNGEE. The CDR3 has 14 residues. The ends were cut back, 7 bases at V and 6 bases at J, with 18 bases in the middle.

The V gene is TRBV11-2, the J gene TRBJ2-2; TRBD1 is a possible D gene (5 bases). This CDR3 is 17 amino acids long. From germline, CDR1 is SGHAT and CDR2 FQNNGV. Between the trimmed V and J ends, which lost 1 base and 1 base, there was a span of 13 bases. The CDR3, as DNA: TGTGCCAGCAGCTTAGGGCGCGGACAAAAGAACACCGGGGAGCTGTTTTTT. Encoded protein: CASSLGRGQKNTGELFF.

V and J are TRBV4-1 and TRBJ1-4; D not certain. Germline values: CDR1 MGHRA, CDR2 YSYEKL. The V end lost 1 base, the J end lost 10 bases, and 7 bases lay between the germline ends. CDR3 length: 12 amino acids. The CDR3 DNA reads TGCGCCAGCAGCCAAGGGAGCTCAAAACTGTTTTTT. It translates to CASSQGSSKLFF.

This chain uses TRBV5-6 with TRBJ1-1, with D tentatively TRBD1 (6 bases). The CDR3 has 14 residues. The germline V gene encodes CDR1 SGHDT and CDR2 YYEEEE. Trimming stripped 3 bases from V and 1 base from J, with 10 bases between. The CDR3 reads CASSSSRGNTEAFF. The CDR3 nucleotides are TGTGCCAGCAGCTCGAGCAGGGGGAACACTGAAGCTTTCTTT.

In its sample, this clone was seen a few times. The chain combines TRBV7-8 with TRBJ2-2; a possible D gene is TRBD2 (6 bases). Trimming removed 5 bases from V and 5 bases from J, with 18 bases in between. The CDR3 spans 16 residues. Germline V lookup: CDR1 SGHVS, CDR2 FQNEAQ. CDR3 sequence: CASSGGLTRGTGELFF. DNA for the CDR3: TGTGCCAGCAGCGGGGGACTCACTAGAGGAACCGGGGAGCTGTTTTTT.

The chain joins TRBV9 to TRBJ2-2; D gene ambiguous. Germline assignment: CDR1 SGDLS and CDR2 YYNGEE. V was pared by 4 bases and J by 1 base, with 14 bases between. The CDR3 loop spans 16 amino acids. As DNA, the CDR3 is TGTGCCAGCAGCCCACACCATACGGGGAACACCGGGGAGCTGTTTTTT. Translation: CASSPHHTGNTGELFF.

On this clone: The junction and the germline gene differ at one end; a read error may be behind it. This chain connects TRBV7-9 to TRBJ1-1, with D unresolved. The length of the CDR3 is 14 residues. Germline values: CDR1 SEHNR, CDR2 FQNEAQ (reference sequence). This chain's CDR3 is CSSSLKQLGTEAFF. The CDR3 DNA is TGTTCCAGCAGCTTAAAACAGCTTGGGACTGAAGCTTTCTTT.

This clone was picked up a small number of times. CDR3: CSARGNSGYTF. The CDR3 nucleotides read TGCAGTGCTAGAGGGAACAGTGGCTACACCTTC. The chain is built from TRBV20-1 and TRBJ1-2, with D hard to call. CDR3 size: 11 residues. The V gene's germline CDR1 is DFQATT and CDR2 SNEGSKA (reference sequence). The germline V and J ends were trimmed by 1 base and 7 bases, with 7 bases remaining between them.

DNA for the CDR3: TGTGCCAGCAGCGTGAGGTGGGATCAGCCCCAGCATTTT. This gives the protein CASSVRWDQPQHF. The chain joins TRBV5-5 to TRBJ1-5; D is unresolved. The CDR3 runs 13 residues. Germline CDR1 SGHKS, CDR2 YYEKEE (reference sequence). Trimming removed 4 bases from V and 5 bases from J, with 10 bases in between.

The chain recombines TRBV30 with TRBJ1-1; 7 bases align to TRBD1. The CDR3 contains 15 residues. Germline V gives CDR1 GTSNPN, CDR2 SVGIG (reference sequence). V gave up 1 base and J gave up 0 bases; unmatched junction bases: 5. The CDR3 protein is CAWSAKGALNTEAFF. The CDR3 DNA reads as TGTGCCTGGAGTGCGAAGGGGGCCCTGAACACTGAAGCTTTCTTT. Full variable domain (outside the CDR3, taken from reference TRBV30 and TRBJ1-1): SQTIHQWPATLVQPVGSPLSLECTVEGTSNPNLYWYRQAAGRGLQLLFYSVGIGQISSEVPQNLSASRPQDRQFILSSKKLLLSDSGFYLCAWSAKGALNTEAFFGQGTRLTVV.

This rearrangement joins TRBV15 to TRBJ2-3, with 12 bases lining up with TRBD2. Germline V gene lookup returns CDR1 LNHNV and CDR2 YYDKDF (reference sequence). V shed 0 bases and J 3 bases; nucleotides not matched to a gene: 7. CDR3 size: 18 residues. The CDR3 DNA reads TGTGCCACCAGCAGAGATAGACTAGCGGGAGTTATAACAGATACGCAGTATTTT. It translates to CATSRDRLAGVITDTQYF. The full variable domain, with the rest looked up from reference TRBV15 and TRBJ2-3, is DAMVIQNPRYQVTQFGKPVTLSCSQTLNHNVMYWYQQKSSQAPKLLFHYYDKDFNNEADTPDNFQSRRPNTSFCFLDIRSPGLGDTAMYLCATSRDRLAGVITDTQYFGPGTRLTVL.

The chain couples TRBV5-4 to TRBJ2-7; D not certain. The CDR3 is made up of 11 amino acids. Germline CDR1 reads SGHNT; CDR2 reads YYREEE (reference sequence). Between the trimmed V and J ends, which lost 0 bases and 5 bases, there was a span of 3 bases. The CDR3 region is CASSLADEQYF. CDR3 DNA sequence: TGTGCCAGCAGCTTGGCCGACGAGCAGTACTTC.

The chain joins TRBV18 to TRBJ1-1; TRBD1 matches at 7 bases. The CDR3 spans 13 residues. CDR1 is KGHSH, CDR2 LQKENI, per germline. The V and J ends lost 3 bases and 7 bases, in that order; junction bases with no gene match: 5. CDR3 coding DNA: TGTGCCAGCTCACCCCCGGACAGGCGTGAAGCTTTCTTT. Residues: CASSPPDRREAFF.

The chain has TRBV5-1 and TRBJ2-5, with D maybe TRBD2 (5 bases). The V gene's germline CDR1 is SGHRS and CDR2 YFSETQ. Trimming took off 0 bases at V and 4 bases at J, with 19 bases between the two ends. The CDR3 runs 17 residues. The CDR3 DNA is TGCGCCAGCAGCTTGGAAGTTGTGGGGAGCGGTGGAGAGACCCAGTACTTC. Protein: CASSLEVVGSGGETQYF.

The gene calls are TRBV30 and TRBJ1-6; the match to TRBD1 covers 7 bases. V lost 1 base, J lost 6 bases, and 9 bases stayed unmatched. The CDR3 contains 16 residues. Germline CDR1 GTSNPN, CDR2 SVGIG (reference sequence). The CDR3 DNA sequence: TGTGCCTGGAGTGCCCGGGGCAGGGGGTTTAATTCACCCCTCCACTTT. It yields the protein CAWSARGRGFNSPLHF.

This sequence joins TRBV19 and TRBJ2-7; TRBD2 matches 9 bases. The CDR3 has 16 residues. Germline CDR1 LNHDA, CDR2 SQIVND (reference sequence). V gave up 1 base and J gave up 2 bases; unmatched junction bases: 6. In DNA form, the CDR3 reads TGTGCCAGTAGTATAGGGGCTAGCGGGGAGACCTACGAGCAGTACTTC. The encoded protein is CASSIGASGETYEQYF.

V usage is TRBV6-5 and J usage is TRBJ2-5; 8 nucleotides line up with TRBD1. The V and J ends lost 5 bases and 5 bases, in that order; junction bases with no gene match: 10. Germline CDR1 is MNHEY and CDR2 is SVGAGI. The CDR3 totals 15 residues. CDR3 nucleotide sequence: TGTGCCAGCAGTCGCCACAGGGGGAGAGGGGAGACCCAGTACTTC. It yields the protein CASSRHRGRGETQYF.

The CDR3 region is CASGTTPWQFF. In DNA form, the CDR3 reads TGTGCCAGCGGGACTACCCCGTGGCAGTTCTTC. This sequence joins TRBV6-5 and TRBJ2-1; 7 nucleotides line up with TRBD2. CDR3 length: 11 amino acids. Unmatched junction bases numbered 7, after V lost 8 bases and J lost 12 bases. Per the germline V gene, CDR1 is MNHEY and CDR2 is SVGAGI.

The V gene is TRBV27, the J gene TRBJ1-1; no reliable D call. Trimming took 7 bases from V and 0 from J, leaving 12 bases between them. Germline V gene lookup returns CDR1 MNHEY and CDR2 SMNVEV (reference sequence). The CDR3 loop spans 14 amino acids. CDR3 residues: CASKRETMNTEAFF. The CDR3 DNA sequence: TGTGCCAGCAAGCGGGAGACGATGAACACTGAAGCTTTCTTT.

CDR3 DNA: TGTGCCAGCAGCTTAGAGACAGGGTGGGGAAACACCATATATTTT. Translating gives CASSLETGWGNTIYF. The rearrangement uses TRBV7-2 and TRBJ1-3, with TRBD1 identical over 7 bases. The CDR3 has 15 residues. V gave up 1 base and J gave up 4 bases; unmatched junction bases: 4. The germline V gene encodes CDR1 SGHTA and CDR2 FQGNSA.

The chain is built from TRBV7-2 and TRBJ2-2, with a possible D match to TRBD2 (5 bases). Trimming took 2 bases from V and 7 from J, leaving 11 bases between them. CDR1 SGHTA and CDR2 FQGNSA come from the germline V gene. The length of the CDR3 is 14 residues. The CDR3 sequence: CASSLLVEVGELFF. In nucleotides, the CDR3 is TGTGCCAGCAGCTTATTGGTGGAGGTCGGGGAGCTGTTTTTT.

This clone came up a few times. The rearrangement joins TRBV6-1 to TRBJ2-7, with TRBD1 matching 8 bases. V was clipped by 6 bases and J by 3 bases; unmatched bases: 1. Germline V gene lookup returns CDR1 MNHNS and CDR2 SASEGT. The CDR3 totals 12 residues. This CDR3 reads CASSGQGYEQYF. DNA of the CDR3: TGTGCCAGCAGCGGACAGGGCTACGAGCAGTACTTC.

The CDR3 bases are TGTGCCAGCAGTGCCAGACAGGGGGTCTCCTACGAGCAGTACTTC. The encoded protein is CASSARQGVSYEQYF. The chain uses TRBV27 and TRBJ2-7; 9 bases are a match to TRBD1. The length of the CDR3 is 15 residues. Per germline, CDR1 MNHEY and CDR2 SMNVEV (reference sequence). V was clipped by 5 bases and J by 0 bases; unmatched bases: 5.

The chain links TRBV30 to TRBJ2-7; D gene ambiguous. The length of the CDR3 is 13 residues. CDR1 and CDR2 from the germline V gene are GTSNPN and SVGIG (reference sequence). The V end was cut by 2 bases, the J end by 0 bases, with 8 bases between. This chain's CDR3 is CAWSFPDSYEQYF. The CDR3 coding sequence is TGTGCCTGGAGTTTCCCAGACTCCTACGAGCAGTACTTC. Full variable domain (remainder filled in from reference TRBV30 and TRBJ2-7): SQTIHQWPATLVQPVGSPLSLECTVEGTSNPNLYWYRQAAGRGLQLLFYSVGIGQISSEVPQNLSASRPQDRQFILSSKKLLLSDSGFYLCAWSFPDSYEQYFGPGTRLTVT.

The CDR3 loop reads CASSISRYTEAFF. As DNA, the CDR3 is TGTGCCAGTAGTATTAGCCGCTACACTGAAGCTTTCTTT. The chain couples TRBV19 to TRBJ1-1; no clear D. Trimming left V 3 bases short and J 3 bases short, with 8 bases between. The CDR3 loop spans 13 amino acids. Germline loops: CDR1 LNHDA, CDR2 SQIVND (reference sequence).

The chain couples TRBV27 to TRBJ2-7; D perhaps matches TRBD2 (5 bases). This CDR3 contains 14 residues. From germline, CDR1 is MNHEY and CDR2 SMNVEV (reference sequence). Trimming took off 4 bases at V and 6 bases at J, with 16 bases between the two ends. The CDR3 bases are TGTGCCAGCAGTTCCTACGGACTTGGGTCCGAGCAGTACTTC. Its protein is CASSSYGLGSEQYF.

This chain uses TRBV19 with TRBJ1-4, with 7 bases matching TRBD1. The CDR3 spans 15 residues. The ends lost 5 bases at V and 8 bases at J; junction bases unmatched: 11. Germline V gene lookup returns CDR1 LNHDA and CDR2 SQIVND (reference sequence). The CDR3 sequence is CASSLGNRDSEKLFF. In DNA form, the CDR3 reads TGTGCCAGTAGTTTGGGGAATAGGGACAGCGAAAAACTGTTTTTT.

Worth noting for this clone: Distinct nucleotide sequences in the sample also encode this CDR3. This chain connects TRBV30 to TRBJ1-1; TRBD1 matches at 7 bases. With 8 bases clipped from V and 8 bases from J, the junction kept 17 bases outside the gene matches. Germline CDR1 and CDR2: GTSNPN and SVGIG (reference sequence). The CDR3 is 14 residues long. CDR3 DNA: TGTGCCCTCTGGACAGGTGTCGGGGGATCGGAAGCTTTCTTT. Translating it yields CALWTGVGGSEAFF.

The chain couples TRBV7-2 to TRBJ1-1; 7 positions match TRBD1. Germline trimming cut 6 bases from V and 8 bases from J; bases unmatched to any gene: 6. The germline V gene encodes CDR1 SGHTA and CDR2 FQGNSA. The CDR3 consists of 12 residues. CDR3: CASSQDRNEAFF. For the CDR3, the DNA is TGTGCCAGCAGTCAGGACAGGAACGAAGCTTTCTTT.

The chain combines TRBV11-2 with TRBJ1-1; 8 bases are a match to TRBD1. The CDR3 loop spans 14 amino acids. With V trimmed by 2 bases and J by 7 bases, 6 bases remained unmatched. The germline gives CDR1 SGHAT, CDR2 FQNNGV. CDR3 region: CASSLSRQGYEAFF. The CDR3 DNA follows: TGTGCCAGCAGCTTAAGTCGACAGGGGTATGAAGCTTTCTTT.

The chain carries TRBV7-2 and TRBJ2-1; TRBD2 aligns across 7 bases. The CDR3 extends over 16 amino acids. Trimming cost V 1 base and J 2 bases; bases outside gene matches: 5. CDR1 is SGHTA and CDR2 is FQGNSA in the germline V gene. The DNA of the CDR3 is TGTGCCAGCAGCTTAGTTGCGGGAGTGGCCTACAATGAGCAGTTCTTC. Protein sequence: CASSLVAGVAYNEQFF.

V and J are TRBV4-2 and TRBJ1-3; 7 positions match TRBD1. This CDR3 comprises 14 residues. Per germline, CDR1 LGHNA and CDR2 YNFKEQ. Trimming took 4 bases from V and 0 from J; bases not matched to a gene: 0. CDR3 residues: CASSRQGSGNTIYF. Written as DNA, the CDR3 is TGTGCCAGCAGCCGACAGGGCTCTGGAAACACCATATATTTT.